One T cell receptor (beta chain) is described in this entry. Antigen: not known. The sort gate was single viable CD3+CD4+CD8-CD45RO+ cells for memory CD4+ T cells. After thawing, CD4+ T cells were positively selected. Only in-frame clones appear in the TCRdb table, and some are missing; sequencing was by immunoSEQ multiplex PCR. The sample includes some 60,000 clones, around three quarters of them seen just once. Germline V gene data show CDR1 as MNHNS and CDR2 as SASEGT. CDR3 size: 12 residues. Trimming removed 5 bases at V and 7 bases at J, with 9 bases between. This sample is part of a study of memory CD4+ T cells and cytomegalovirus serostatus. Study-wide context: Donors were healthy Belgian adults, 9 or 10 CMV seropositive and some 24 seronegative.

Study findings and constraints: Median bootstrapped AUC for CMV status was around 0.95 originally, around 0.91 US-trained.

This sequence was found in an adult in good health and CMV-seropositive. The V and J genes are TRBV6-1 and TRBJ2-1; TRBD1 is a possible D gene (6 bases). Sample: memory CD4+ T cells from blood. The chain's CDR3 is CASSMDSNEQFF. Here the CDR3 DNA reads TGTGCCAGCAGTATGGACAGTAATGAGCAGTTCTTC.